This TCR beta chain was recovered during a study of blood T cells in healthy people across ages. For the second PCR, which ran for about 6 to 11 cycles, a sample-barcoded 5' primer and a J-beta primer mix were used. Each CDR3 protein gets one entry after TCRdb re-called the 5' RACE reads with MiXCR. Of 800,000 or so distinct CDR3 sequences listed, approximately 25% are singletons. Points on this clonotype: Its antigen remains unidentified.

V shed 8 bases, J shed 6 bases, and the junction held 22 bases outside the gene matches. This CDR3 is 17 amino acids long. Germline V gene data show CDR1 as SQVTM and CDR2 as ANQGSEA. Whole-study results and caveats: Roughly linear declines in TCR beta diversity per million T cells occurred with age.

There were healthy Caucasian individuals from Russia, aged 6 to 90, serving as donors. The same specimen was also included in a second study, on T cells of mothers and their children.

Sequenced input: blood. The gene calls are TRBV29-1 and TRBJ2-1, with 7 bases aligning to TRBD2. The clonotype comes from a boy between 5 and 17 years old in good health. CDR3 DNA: TGCAGCTCGAAGCCCGGGACTACCGACCTGTGGAGCAATGAGCAGTTCTTC. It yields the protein CSSKPGTTDLWSNEQFF.